This is a list of T cell receptor beta chains from one sample in a study of vaccination and CD4 T cells after COVID-19. TCRdb reanalysed the PCR reads using MiXCR and keeps one entry per CDR3 protein. Altogether roughly 30,000 distinct CDR3 sequences are present, approximately 51% being singletons, with the ten largest covering around 5.2%. The sequencing used CD4+ T cells from blood, collected about 7 months after SARS-CoV-2 vaccination. These receptors came from a human donor who had recovered from COVID-19. Both conserved end residues are part of each CDR3. A D gene is named only where the DNA matches it firmly. Only some rows state a clone size, as once, few, many or a class for expanded clones.

>TRBD2|TRBJ2-3|TRBV29-1|.
TGCAGCGCTACCCGTAGCGGGAGAGATTTAGATACGCAGTATTTT
CSATRSGRDLDTQYF
>.|TRBJ2-2|TRBV6-2/TRBV6-3|.
TGTGCCAGCAGTACTACAAACACCGGGGAGCTGTTTTTT
CASSTTNTGELFF
>.|TRBJ1-2|TRBV2|.
TGTGCCAGCAGTGAAGACCCCGGGGACGGATATGGCTACACCTTC
CASSEDPGDGYGYTF
>.|TRBJ1-1|TRBV27|.
TGTGCCAGCAGTTTAATGGGACCTCAGAACACTGAAGCTTTCTTT
CASSLMGPQNTEAFF
>.|TRBJ2-7|TRBV14|.
TGTGCCAGCAGCCGCAATACCTACGAGCAGTACTTC
CASSRNTYEQYF
>.|TRBJ2-2|TRBV4-3|.
TGCGCCAGCAGCCAAGGGCTGTGGGGGAACACCGGGGAGCTGTTTTTT
CASSQGLWGNTGELFF
>.|TRBJ2-3|TRBV28|.
TGTGCCAGCAACCAGGGGCGTGAGGATACGCAGTATTTT
CASNQGREDTQYF
>.|TRBJ1-6|TRBV19|few
TGTGCCAGTAGTATAGTAGCCTTCTCGGGTTCACCCCTCCACTTT
CASSIVAFSGSPLHF
>TRBD2|TRBJ2-1|TRBV15|.
TGTGCCACCAGCAGAGATCGCGGGAGGGCCTCCAATGAGCAGTTCTTC
CATSRDRGRASNEQFF
>.|TRBJ1-5|TRBV28|.
TGTGCCAGCAGTTTTGGGGGACGGTATAGCAATCAGCCCCAGCATTTT
CASSFGGRYSNQPQHF
>.|TRBJ2-5|TRBV10-3|.
TGTGCCATCAGTGAAACAAGACAGTCTCAAGAGACCCAGTACTTC
CAISETRQSQETQYF
>.|TRBJ1-1|TRBV7-8|.
TGTGCCAGCAGCAAGAGGACCGACAGTTCCACTGAAGCTTTCTTT
CASSKRTDSSTEAFF
>.|TRBJ1-6|TRBV4-2|.
TGTGCCAGCAGCCAAGATCTTCGGGACGCGGCAAATTCACCCCTCCACTTT
CASSQDLRDAANSPLHF
>.|TRBJ2-7|TRBV5-1|.
TGCGCCAGCAGCTTGGCCGAGCAGGGCGGCCTGCAGTACTTC
CASSLAEQGGLQYF
>TRBD1|TRBJ1-5|TRBV10-3|.
TGTGCCATCAGTGAGTCAAGGGGGCAAAGCAATCAGCCCCAGCATTTT
CAISESRGQSNQPQHF
>TRBD1|TRBJ2-7|TRBV20-1|.
TGCAGTGCTAGATCGGACAGGGGGCTCGAGCAGTACTTC
CSARSDRGLEQYF
>.|TRBJ1-1|TRBV7-9|.
TGTGCCAGCAGCCGATACAGGGCGAACACTGAAGCTTTCTTT
CASSRYRANTEAFF